The 25 T cell receptor beta chains below come from one sample, sequenced in a study of siplizumab effects on memory and regulatory T cells. TCRdb's table, derived via immunoSEQ multiplex PCR, lists solely in-frame clones and lacks some. The repertoire holds 90,000 to 120,000 clones, with 90% to 95% as singletons. The sequenced sample was Tregs sorted from blood. The receptors derive from a human donor in good health.

V usage is TRBV5-3 and J usage is TRBJ1-1, with D possibly TRBD1 on 6 matching bases. TRBV5-3 is an ORF, with its function uncertain. V lost 0 bases to trimming and J lost 1 base, with 16 bases between them. The CDR3 consists of 17 residues. The CDR3 DNA is TGTGCCAGAAGCTTGGCCAGGACAGCAGCCCAGAACACTGAAGCTTTCTTT. It codes for CARSLARTAAQNTEAFF.

J is TRBJ2-1 and V is TRBV2; no reliable D call. Germline V gene data show CDR1 as SNHLY and CDR2 as FYNNEI. The CDR3 contains 15 residues. The V end was cut by 4 bases, the J end by 0 bases, with 10 bases between. The CDR3, as DNA: TGTGCCAGCAGTGTCAGCGCCAGCTCCTACAATGAGCAGTTCTTC. Encoded protein: CASSVSASSYNEQFF.

The V and J genes are TRBV5-8 and TRBJ1-1; 9 bases fit TRBD1. This CDR3 has 14 amino acids. The trim removed 7 bases at V and 3 bases at J, leaving 7 bases unmatched. Germline V gene lookup returns CDR1 SGHTS and CDR2 YDEGEE. Written as DNA, the CDR3 is TGTGCCAGCGCGGGACAGGGATGGGACACTGAAGCTTTCTTT. Translation: CASAGQGWDTEAFF.

The V and J genes are TRBV27 and TRBJ1-2; TRBD1 is a possible D gene (5 bases). V was clipped by 3 bases and J by 7 bases, with 15 bases between them. This CDR3 contains 14 residues. Per the germline V gene, CDR1 is MNHEY and CDR2 is SMNVEV (reference sequence). CDR3 sequence: CASSFSGALAGYTF. CDR3 DNA: TGTGCCAGCAGTTTCTCCGGGGCTCTGGCTGGCTACACCTTC.

The V call is TRBV7-9, the J call TRBJ1-2; D ambiguous. The germline CDR1 and CDR2 sequences are SEHNR and FQNEAQ (reference sequence). The CDR3 is 15 amino acids. Trimming cost V 5 bases and J 4 bases, with 17 bases left between them. CDR3 in amino acids: CASSVSGAAFYGYTF. The CDR3 DNA is TGTGCCAGCAGCGTTAGTGGAGCGGCCTTCTATGGCTACACCTTC.

This chain joins TRBV7-8 and TRBJ2-2; 10 nucleotides agree with TRBD2. This CDR3 has 16 residues. V shed 2 bases, J shed 2 bases, and the junction held 2 bases outside the gene matches. The germline V gene encodes CDR1 SGHVS and CDR2 FQNEAQ. In nucleotides, the CDR3 is TGTGCCAGCAGCTTATGGACTAGCGGAAACACCGGGGAGCTGTTTTTT. Translated, it gives CASSLWTSGNTGELFF.

The J gene is TRBJ2-1, the V gene TRBV30, with D unclear. This CDR3 is built from 17 residues. CDR1 and CDR2 (germline): GTSNPN, SVGIG (reference sequence). V lost 1 base and J lost 5, with 21 bases in between. The CDR3 protein is CAWSGPPGDTTDNEQFF. As DNA, the CDR3 is TGTGCCTGGAGTGGGCCGCCTGGGGATACAACAGACAATGAGCAGTTCTTC.

The J gene is TRBJ2-2, the V gene TRBV9; D is tentatively TRBD1 or TRBD2 (5 bases each). The V end lost 7 bases, the J end lost 1 base, and 14 bases lay between the germline ends. The CDR3 contains 15 residues. The germline CDR1 and CDR2 sequences are SGDLS and YYNGEE. The CDR3 DNA sequence: TGTGCCAGCGGGGGATTGAGGTGGAACACCGGGGAGCTGTTTTTT. This sequence encodes CASGGLRWNTGELFF.

V is TRBV6-6 and J is TRBJ2-5; TRBD2 aligns across 9 bases. The J call could be wrong; TRBJ2-7 is a better fit for the DNA end. Germline-derived CDR1 and CDR2 are MNHNY and SVGAGI (reference sequence). This CDR3 contains 16 residues. CDR3 region: CASSPWEAGGTYEQYF. CDR3 coding DNA: TGTGCCAGCAGTCCCTGGGAGGCGGGAGGGACCTACGAGCAGTACTTC.

The V gene is TRBV27, the J gene TRBJ2-7, with 7 bases that match TRBD1. CDR3 length: 15 residues. The V and J ends lost 8 bases and 3 bases, in that order; junction bases with no gene match: 13. The V gene's germline CDR1 is MNHEY and CDR2 SMNVEV (reference sequence). The CDR3 nucleotides are TGTGCCAGCTGGGCAGCCGGGACAGCGCTCTACGAGCAGTACTTC. Translation: CASWAAGTALYEQYF.

This chain connects TRBV2 to TRBJ2-6; D remains unclear. V was pared by 3 bases and J by 4 bases, with 4 bases between. Germline CDR1 is SNHLY and CDR2 is FYNNEI. The CDR3 covers 13 residues. This CDR3 reads CASSETGANVLTF. CDR3 nucleotides: TGTGCCAGCAGTGAGACCGGGGCCAACGTCCTGACTTTC.

This sequence joins TRBV11-2 and TRBJ1-1; D unresolved. Germline V gene data show CDR1 as SGHAT and CDR2 as FQNNGV. The CDR3 is made up of 14 amino acids. The ends were cut back, 5 bases at V and 0 bases at J, with 10 bases in the middle. The DNA of the CDR3 is TGTGCCAGCAGCGCTCGACTCATGAACACTGAAGCTTTCTTT. Translated: CASSARLMNTEAFF. Based on the CDR3 plus reference TRBV11-2 and TRBJ1-1, the full variable domain is EAGVAQSPRYKIIEKRQSVAFWCNPISGHATLYWYQQILGQGPKLLIQFQNNGVVDDSQLPKDRFSAERLKGVDSTLKIQPAKLEDSAVYLCASSARLMNTEAFFGQGTRLTVV.

The chain carries TRBV19 and TRBJ2-4; 11 nucleotides match TRBD1. V trimming: 5 bases; J trimming: 9 bases; junction bases outside the gene matches: 6. This CDR3 contains 14 residues. CDR1 is LNHDA and CDR2 is SQIVND in the germline V gene (reference sequence). Here the CDR3 reads CASSPGTGGVIQYF. The CDR3, as DNA: TGTGCCAGTAGTCCCGGGACAGGGGGGGTCATTCAGTACTTC.

This clone was observed a single time. The chain is built from TRBV7-3 and TRBJ1-1; D is unclear. The CDR3 is 14 residues long. Trimming took off 5 bases at V and 6 bases at J, with 16 bases between the two ends. CDR1 is SGHTA and CDR2 is FQGTGA in the germline V gene. In DNA form, the CDR3 reads TGTGCCAGCAGCCCCAGACCAAGGACGGCTGAAGCTTTCTTT. This translates into CASSPRPRTAEAFF.

In its sample, this clone was seen once. The V call is TRBV11-2, the J call TRBJ1-1; TRBD1 might be the D (6 bases). CDR3 size: 14 residues. Trimming cost V 5 bases and J 1 base, with 11 bases left between them. Germline CDR1 SGHAT, CDR2 FQNNGV. CDR3 residues: CASSAGHRNTEAFF. The DNA for the CDR3 is TGTGCCAGCAGCGCGGGACACAGGAACACTGAAGCTTTCTTT.

CDR3 sequence (DNA): TGTGCCAGCAGGCGGACTAGCGGGATATTCAATGAGCAGTTCTTC. This translates into CASRRTSGIFNEQFF. This chain links TRBV7-2 with TRBJ2-1, with 12 bases fitting TRBD2. J was trimmed by 6 bases and V by 6 bases; bases with no gene match: 6. The CDR3 has 15 residues. Germline V lookup: CDR1 SGHTA, CDR2 FQGNSA.

The CDR3 is CSVVSGGGWGETQYF. The DNA for the CDR3 is TGCAGCGTTGTGTCAGGAGGGGGCTGGGGAGAGACCCAGTACTTC. The chain couples TRBV29-1 to TRBJ2-5; tentative D call: TRBD1 (7 bases). This CDR3 is 15 amino acids long. Per germline, CDR1 SQVTM and CDR2 ANQGSEA. The germline V and J ends were trimmed by 4 bases and 4 bases, with 19 bases remaining between them.

The chain carries TRBV29-1 and TRBJ2-1; 8 positions agree with TRBD1. In germline, CDR1 is SQVTM, CDR2 ANQGSEA. V gave up 3 bases and J gave up 6 bases; unmatched junction bases: 7. CDR3 size: 14 residues. The chain's CDR3 is CSVDGNRGANEQFF. The CDR3 DNA reads as TGCAGCGTTGACGGGAACAGGGGGGCCAATGAGCAGTTCTTC.

The rearrangement uses TRBV5-1 and TRBJ1-1, with no clear D. Looked up from germline, CDR1 is SGHRS and CDR2 is YFSETQ. The CDR3 has 14 residues. V was shortened by 0 bases and J by 7 bases, with 13 bases between the two germline ends. This CDR3 is CASSLVGASGEAFF. The CDR3 DNA reads as TGCGCCAGCAGCTTGGTGGGTGCGAGTGGTGAAGCTTTCTTT.

The chain recombines TRBV20-1 with TRBJ2-7; a possible D gene is TRBD1 (6 bases). The CDR3 contains 11 residues. Germline V lookup: CDR1 DFQATT, CDR2 SNEGSKA (reference sequence). With 5 bases removed from V and 3 bases from J, the gap between germline ends came to 8 bases. DNA of the CDR3: TGCAGTGCTGAGGACAGCTACGAGCAGTACTTC. Its protein product is CSAEDSYEQYF.

For this clone: The junction departs from the called germline gene at one end, perhaps through a read error. V and J are TRBV7-7 and TRBJ2-2; the match to TRBD2 covers 12 bases. This CDR3 has 17 amino acids. Germline V CDR1 and CDR2: SSHAT, FNYEAQ (reference sequence). The chain's CDR3 is CASSPGTSGLNTGELFF. The DNA for the CDR3 is TGTGCTAGCAGCCCAGGGACTAGCGGGCTGAACACCGGGGAGCTGTTTTTT. Variable domain in full (rest from reference TRBV7-7 and TRBJ2-2): GAGVSQSPRYKVTKRGQDVTLRCDPISSHATLYWYQQALGQGPEFLTYFNYEAQPDKSGLPSDRFSAERPEGSISTLTIQRTEQRDSAMYRCASSPGTSGLNTGELFFGEGSRLTVL.

The V and J genes are TRBV27 and TRBJ1-1, with no clear D. The V end was cut by 6 bases, the J end by 1 base, with 12 bases between. CDR3 size: 14 residues. The germline gives CDR1 MNHEY, CDR2 SMNVEV (reference sequence). In nucleotides, the CDR3 is TGTGCCAGCAGCTCCCAGTTAGGGAACACTGAAGCTTTCTTT. Protein: CASSSQLGNTEAFF.

The chain has TRBV6-5 and TRBJ2-1, with TRBD2 matching over 8 bases. The CDR3 consists of 16 residues. Germline CDR1 MNHEY, CDR2 SVGAGI. With 4 bases clipped from V and 10 bases from J, the junction kept 15 bases outside the gene matches. CDR3 amino acids: CASSFLSGTGMKEQFF. The CDR3 DNA reads TGTGCCAGCAGTTTTCTTAGCGGGACTGGTATGAAAGAGCAGTTCTTC.

The rearrangement links TRBV19 to TRBJ2-5, with D maybe TRBD1 (6 bases). Germline CDR1 LNHDA, CDR2 SQIVND (reference sequence). CDR3 length: 15 residues. The germline V and J ends were trimmed by 1 base and 5 bases, with 14 bases remaining between them. DNA of the CDR3: TGTGCCAGTAGTATAGGGTCCAGGGGCTGGGAGACCCAGTACTTC. It is translated as CASSIGSRGWETQYF.

V usage is TRBV5-1 and J usage is TRBJ2-7; 11 nucleotides agree with TRBD2. V lost 3 bases to trimming and J lost 3 bases; unmatched junction nucleotides: 5. This CDR3 contains 15 residues. Germline CDR1 and CDR2: SGHRS and YFSETQ. As DNA, the CDR3 is TGCGCCAGCAGCTGGGGACTAGCGGAGAACTACGAGCAGTACTTC. Amino acids: CASSWGLAENYEQYF.